This T cell receptor beta chain emerged from a study of T cells in Graves' hyperthyroidism and ophthalmopathy. The study's findings and limits: In the blood, most expanded thyroid clonotypes above 0.001 appeared as well. From stable hyperthyroidism, ophthalmopathy was separated by a 13 V-J model.

As for this clonotype: The antigen remains undetermined. The junction departs from the called germline gene at one end, perhaps through a read error.

There were TCR beta CDR3 regions amplified from RNA transcripts. A set of HTBI primers served as the primers for a first-round RT-PCR of the TCR CDR3. TCRdb passed the multiplex PCR reads through MiXCR, listing each CDR3 protein once. There are around 600,000 distinct CDR3 sequences in the sample; 45% occur only once, and roughly 7.2% lies in the top ten. CDR3 length: 17 residues. Looked up from germline, CDR1 is SSHAT and CDR2 is FNYEAQ (reference sequence). Reasons for excluding patients were uncontrolled infection, other autoimmune disease, pregnancy or lactation. Sequenced input: peripheral blood or thyroid tissue (not recorded which). The chain couples TRBV7-7 to TRBJ2-5, with 13 bases matching TRBD2. The receptor was derived from an adult man with Graves' disease, either hyperthyroidism or ophthalmopathy (not recorded which). The CDR3 here is CASSTGTSGTNQETQYF. The CDR3 DNA reads TGTGCTAGCAGCACGGGGACTAGCGGGACGAACCAAGAGACCCAGTACTTC.